Shown below are 13 T cell receptor beta chains from a single sample sequenced in a study of blood T cell repertoires in COVID-19. Using immunoSEQ multiplex PCR, the repertoire was profiled, and TCRdb retains in-frame clones only, with some absent. This table holds a few hundred thousand clones, around 87% found once. Sequenced sample: PBMCs or T cells enriched from blood (not recorded which). These receptors all stem from a man aged 40-49 years in a cohort exposed to, infected with or recovered from COVID-19 (not recorded which).

This clone was detected only a few times. The chain joins TRBV11-2 to TRBJ1-4; 10 bases agree with TRBD1. The CDR3 is made up of 15 amino acids. V lost 4 bases and J lost 5; bases outside the gene matches: 4. Germline CDR1 is SGHAT and CDR2 is FQNNGV. DNA of the CDR3: TGTGCCAGCAGCTCCAGGACAGGGGGAAATGAAAAACTGTTTTTT. Translated: CASSSRTGGNEKLFF.

The chain recombines TRBV4-1 with TRBJ2-2; 8 bases fit TRBD1. Looked up from germline, CDR1 is MGHRA and CDR2 is YSYEKL. V trimming: 3 bases; J trimming: 4 bases; junction bases outside the gene matches: 4. This CDR3 is built from 15 residues. CDR3 sequence reads: CASSQSGGPTGELFF. In nucleotides, the CDR3 is TGCGCCAGCAGCCAGTCAGGGGGCCCCACCGGGGAGCTGTTTTTT.

Notes on this clone: This specimen includes other DNA sequences encoding the same CDR3. The genes are TRBV7-6 and TRBJ2-7; 11 nucleotides line up with TRBD2. The CDR3 runs 16 residues. V dropped 0 bases and J dropped 4; count of bases not matched to a gene: 5. Per germline, CDR1 SGHVS and CDR2 FNYEAQ. The CDR3, as DNA: TGTGCCAGCAGCTTAGCCCTAGCGGGAGGACCTTACGAGCAGTACTTC. Its protein product is CASSLALAGGPYEQYF.

The chain joins TRBV27 to TRBJ2-7; 7 nucleotides agree with TRBD2. Per the germline V gene, CDR1 is MNHEY and CDR2 is SMNVEV (reference sequence). This CDR3 is 15 amino acids long. With V trimmed by 1 base and J by 0 bases, 3 bases remained unmatched. The CDR3 loop is CASSLFGGSSYEQYF. The CDR3 DNA reads as TGTGCCAGCAGTTTATTTGGCGGGAGCTCCTACGAGCAGTACTTC.

V is TRBV5-1 and J is TRBJ2-7; no clear D gene. V lost 5 bases, J lost 4 bases, and 7 bases lay in between. The CDR3 loop spans 11 amino acids. Germline V gives CDR1 SGHRS, CDR2 YFSETQ. CDR3 protein: CASRGEYEQYF. Here the CDR3 DNA reads TGCGCCAGCAGAGGAGAGTACGAGCAGTACTTC.

The chain carries TRBV29-1 and TRBJ2-7; 8 positions match TRBD1. Germline loops: CDR1 SQVTM, CDR2 ANQGSEA. The CDR3 runs to 14 residues. J gave up 7 bases and V 1 base, and 9 bases lay outside the gene matches. DNA of the CDR3: TGCAGCGTTGAAGGGGAGACAGGGGCCTGGGAGCAGTACTTC. It is translated as CSVEGETGAWEQYF.

This chain uses TRBV7-9 with TRBJ2-7; D is ambiguous. V lost 1 base and J 5 bases, leaving 6 bases between the germline ends. The CDR3 runs to 12 residues. The germline gives CDR1 SEHNR, CDR2 FQNEAQ (reference sequence). CDR3 sequence (DNA): TGTGCCAGCAGCTTAGATGAGGACGAGCAGTACTTC. Amino acid sequence: CASSLDEDEQYF.

V and J are TRBV25-1 and TRBJ1-1, with 9 bases fitting TRBD1. Germline lookup yields CDR1 MGHDK and CDR2 SYGVNS. CDR3 size: 14 residues. V was pared by 8 bases and J by 0 bases, with 4 bases of the junction left unmatched. CDR3 protein: CASGQGNMNTEAFF. CDR3 nucleotides: TGTGCCAGCGGACAGGGGAACATGAACACTGAAGCTTTCTTT.

The sample holds one count of this clone. The rearrangement links TRBV19 to TRBJ2-3, with 10 bases lining up with TRBD2. The CDR3 spans 14 residues. Looked up from germline, CDR1 is LNHDA and CDR2 is SQIVND (reference sequence). DNA for the CDR3: TGTGCGACCCGGGCTAGCGGGAGCCCAGATACGCAGTATTTT. This sequence encodes CATRASGSPDTQYF.

The chain is built from TRBV5-1 and TRBJ2-7; a possible D gene is TRBD1 (6 bases). Germline values: CDR1 SGHRS, CDR2 YFSETQ. The CDR3 is 14 amino acids. The V end lost 1 base, the J end lost 2 bases, and 10 bases lay between the germline ends. The CDR3 nucleotides read TGCGCCAGCAGCTTGTTGGGGGCCCCCTACGAGCAGTACTTC. Translated, it gives CASSLLGAPYEQYF.

The rearrangement joins TRBV30 to TRBJ1-1; 9 bases line up with TRBD1. The CDR3 loop spans 14 amino acids. V was clipped by 4 bases and J by 1 base; unmatched bases: 4. Germline CDR1 is GTSNPN and CDR2 is SVGIG (reference sequence). CDR3 amino acids: CAWTRDRANTEAFF. The CDR3 DNA sequence: TGTGCCTGGACACGGGACAGGGCGAACACTGAAGCTTTCTTT.

V gene TRBV6-1 combines with J gene TRBJ2-7, with TRBD1 matching over 10 bases. V gave up 2 bases and J gave up 3 bases; unmatched junction bases: 4. Germline V gene sequence: CDR1 MNHNS, CDR2 SASEGT. CDR3 length equals 15 residues. The CDR3 sequence is CASSETGTGDYEQYF. The CDR3 region has the DNA TGTGCCAGCAGTGAAACCGGGACAGGGGACTACGAGCAGTACTTC.

V usage is TRBV3-1 (or the pseudogene TRBV3-2) and J usage is TRBJ2-7; D not certain. Trimming took off 3 bases at V and 3 bases at J, with 3 bases between the two ends. This CDR3 has 11 amino acids. Germline V gene sequence: CDR1 LGHDT, CDR2 YNNKEL (reference sequence). For the CDR3, the DNA is TGTGCCAGCAGCCAGAGCTACGAGCAGTACTTC. Its protein is CASSQSYEQYF.